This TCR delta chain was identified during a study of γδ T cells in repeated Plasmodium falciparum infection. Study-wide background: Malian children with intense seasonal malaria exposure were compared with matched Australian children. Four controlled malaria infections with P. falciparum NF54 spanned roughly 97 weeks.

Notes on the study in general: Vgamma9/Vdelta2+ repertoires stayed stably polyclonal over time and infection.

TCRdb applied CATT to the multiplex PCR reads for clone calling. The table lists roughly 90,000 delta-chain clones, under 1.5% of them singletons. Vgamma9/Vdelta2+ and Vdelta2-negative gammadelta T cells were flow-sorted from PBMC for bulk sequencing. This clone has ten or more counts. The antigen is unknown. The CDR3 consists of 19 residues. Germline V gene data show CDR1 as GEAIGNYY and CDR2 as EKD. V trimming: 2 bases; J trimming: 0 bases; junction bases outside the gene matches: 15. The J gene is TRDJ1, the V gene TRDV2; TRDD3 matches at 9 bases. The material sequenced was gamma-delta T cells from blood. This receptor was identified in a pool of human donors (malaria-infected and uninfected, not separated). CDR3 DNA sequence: TGTGCCTGTGACAACCTACTGGGGATACGGGGTGGGTACACCGATAAACTCATCTTT. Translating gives CACDNLLGIRGGYTDKLIF.